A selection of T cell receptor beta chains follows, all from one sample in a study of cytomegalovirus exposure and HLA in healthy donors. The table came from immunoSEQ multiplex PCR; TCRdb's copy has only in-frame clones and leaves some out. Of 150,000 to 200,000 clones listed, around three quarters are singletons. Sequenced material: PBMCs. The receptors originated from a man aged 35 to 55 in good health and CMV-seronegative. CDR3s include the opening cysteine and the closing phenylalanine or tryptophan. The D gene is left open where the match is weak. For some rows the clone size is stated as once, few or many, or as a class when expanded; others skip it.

CDR3aa: CASSLTVAGANGLTF
CDR3nt: TGTGCCAGCAGCTTGACAGTTGCTGGGGCCAACGGCCTGACTTTC
abundance: NA
d_gene: NA
v_gene: TRBV5-5
j_gene: TRBJ2-6

CDR3aa: CAWGTGTGYYGYTF
CDR3nt: TGTGCCTGGGGTACCGGGACAGGGTACTATGGCTACACCTTC
abundance: NA
d_gene: TRBD1
v_gene: TRBV30
j_gene: TRBJ1-2

CDR3aa: CASTEREQYF
CDR3nt: TGTGCCAGCACTGAACGCGAGCAGTACTTC
abundance: NA
d_gene: NA
v_gene: TRBV6-1
j_gene: TRBJ2-7

CDR3aa: CASSSASDYGYTF
CDR3nt: TGTGCCAGCTCATCAGCGTCGGACTATGGCTACACCTTC
abundance: NA
d_gene: NA
v_gene: TRBV18
j_gene: TRBJ1-2

CDR3aa: CASSWTGNTEAFF
CDR3nt: TGTGCCAGCAGCTGGACAGGGAACACTGAAGCTTTCTTT
abundance: NA
d_gene: TRBD1
v_gene: TRBV7-2
j_gene: TRBJ1-1

CDR3aa: CASSLAGPKFGNTIYF
CDR3nt: TGCGCCAGCAGCTTGGCAGGGCCAAAATTTGGAAACACCATATATTTT
abundance: NA
d_gene: NA
v_gene: TRBV5-1
j_gene: TRBJ1-3

CDR3aa: CASSSQLAGVFYEQYF
CDR3nt: TGTGCCAGCAGTTCCCAACTAGCGGGAGTGTTCTACGAGCAGTACTTC
abundance: NA
d_gene: TRBD2
v_gene: TRBV27
j_gene: TRBJ2-7

CDR3aa: CATSRSGGSGDTQYF
CDR3nt: TGTGCCACCAGCAGATCGGGGGGGAGTGGAGATACGCAGTATTTT
abundance: NA
d_gene: TRBD2
v_gene: TRBV15
j_gene: TRBJ2-3

CDR3aa: CASMLDRGSGELFF
CDR3nt: TGCGCCAGCATGTTGGACAGGGGGTCCGGGGAGCTGTTTTTT
abundance: NA
d_gene: TRBD1
v_gene: TRBV10-1
j_gene: TRBJ2-2

CDR3aa: CASSPGQGQRAFF
CDR3nt: TGTGCCAGCAGCCCGGGACAGGGACAGCGTGCTTTCTTT
abundance: NA
d_gene: TRBD1
v_gene: TRBV7-3
j_gene: TRBJ1-1

CDR3aa: CASSVTQQKNTEAFF
CDR3nt: TGTGCCAGCAGCGTAACACAGCAAAAGAACACTGAAGCTTTCTTT
abundance: NA
d_gene: NA
v_gene: TRBV9
j_gene: TRBJ1-1

CDR3aa: CSVPIKGTSHSGGYTF
CDR3nt: TGCAGCGTCCCCATTAAGGGTACTTCGCACTCGGGGGGCTACACCTTC
abundance: NA
d_gene: NA
v_gene: TRBV29-1
j_gene: TRBJ1-2

CDR3aa: CASSYVRGSPEQFF
CDR3nt: TGTGCCAGCAGTTACGTTAGAGGGAGCCCTGAGCAGTTCTTC
abundance: NA
d_gene: NA
v_gene: TRBV6-6
j_gene: TRBJ2-1

CDR3aa: CASKRDYPNTGELFF
CDR3nt: TGTGCCAGCAAACGGGACTACCCGAACACCGGGGAGCTGTTTTTT
abundance: NA
d_gene: TRBD2
v_gene: TRBV27
j_gene: TRBJ2-2

CDR3aa: CSSSPNSGPTEAFF
CDR3nt: TGTTCCAGCAGCCCGAATTCAGGGCCCACTGAAGCTTTCTTT
abundance: NA
d_gene: NA
v_gene: TRBV7-3
j_gene: TRBJ1-1

CDR3aa: CASSLWDSLETQYF
CDR3nt: TGTGCCAGCAGTTTATGGGACTCTTTGGAGACCCAGTACTTC
abundance: few
d_gene: NA
v_gene: TRBV28
j_gene: TRBJ2-5

CDR3aa: CASSLSSDTQYF
CDR3nt: TGCGCCAGCAGCTTGTCTTCAGATACGCAGTATTTT
abundance: NA
d_gene: NA
v_gene: TRBV5-1
j_gene: TRBJ2-3

CDR3aa: CASSSPPDRGRDGYTF
CDR3nt: TGTGCCAGCAGCTCCCCTCCGGACAGGGGACGCGATGGCTACACCTTC
abundance: NA
d_gene: TRBD1
v_gene: TRBV5-4
j_gene: TRBJ1-2

CDR3aa: CASSLIDRPYGYTF
CDR3nt: TGTGCCAGCAGCCTAATCGACAGACCCTATGGCTACACCTTC
abundance: NA
d_gene: NA
v_gene: TRBV14
j_gene: TRBJ1-2

CDR3aa: CASSQDTDTQYF
CDR3nt: TGTGCCAGCAGTCAGGACACAGATACGCAGTATTTT
abundance: NA
d_gene: NA
v_gene: TRBV2
j_gene: TRBJ2-3

CDR3aa: CAWTQVWAPNTEAFF
CDR3nt: TGTGCCTGGACCCAGGTCTGGGCCCCGAACACTGAAGCTTTCTTT
abundance: NA
d_gene: NA
v_gene: TRBV30
j_gene: TRBJ1-1

CDR3aa: CASSPKRGKETQYF
CDR3nt: TGTGCCAGCAGCCCTAAGCGGGGAAAAGAGACCCAGTACTTC
abundance: NA
d_gene: TRBD2
v_gene: TRBV4-2
j_gene: TRBJ2-5

CDR3aa: CASSSRDRDEKLFF
CDR3nt: TGTGCCAGCAGCTCCCGGGACAGGGATGAAAAACTGTTTTTT
abundance: few
d_gene: TRBD1
v_gene: TRBV5-6
j_gene: TRBJ1-4

CDR3aa: CASSVGNRGRLDGYTF
CDR3nt: TGTGCCAGCAGCGTCGGTAACAGGGGGCGCTTAGACGGCTACACCTTC
abundance: once
d_gene: TRBD1
v_gene: TRBV9
j_gene: TRBJ1-2

CDR3aa: CASSIAGRYGYTF
CDR3nt: TGTGCCAGTAGTATCGCAGGGAGGTATGGCTACACCTTC
abundance: NA
d_gene: NA
v_gene: TRBV19
j_gene: TRBJ1-2

CDR3aa: CASSEAGTDTQYF
CDR3nt: TGTGCCAGCAGCGAAGCGGGCACAGATACGCAGTATTTT
abundance: few
d_gene: NA
v_gene: TRBV9
j_gene: TRBJ2-3

CDR3aa: CASSGLPGGLLEAFF
CDR3nt: TGCGCCAGCAGTGGGCTACCAGGGGGCCTCCTTGAAGCTTTCTTT
abundance: few
d_gene: TRBD1
v_gene: TRBV4-1
j_gene: TRBJ1-1

CDR3aa: CANTWREGTDTQYF
CDR3nt: TGTGCCAACACGTGGCGGGAAGGAACAGATACGCAGTATTTT
abundance: NA
d_gene: NA
v_gene: TRBV6-5
j_gene: TRBJ2-3

CDR3aa: CASSLGLAGGISTDTQYF
CDR3nt: TGTGCCAGCAGCCTCGGACTAGCGGGGGGTATCAGCACAGATACGCAGTATTTT
abundance: NA
d_gene: TRBD2
v_gene: TRBV14
j_gene: TRBJ2-3

CDR3aa: CASSLDRVNGYTF
CDR3nt: TGCGCCAGCAGCTTGGACAGAGTCAATGGCTACACCTTC
abundance: NA
d_gene: NA
v_gene: TRBV5-1
j_gene: TRBJ1-2

CDR3aa: CASTVTGSNEKLFF
CDR3nt: TGTGCCAGCACGGTGACAGGTTCTAATGAAAAACTGTTTTTT
abundance: few
d_gene: NA
v_gene: TRBV7-9
j_gene: TRBJ1-4

CDR3aa: CASSSLPSSGMWYF
CDR3nt: TGTGCCAGCAGCTCTTTACCTAGTAGCGGGATGTGGTATTTT
abundance: NA
d_gene: TRBD2
v_gene: TRBV7-9
j_gene: TRBJ2-3

CDR3aa: CASSDVLRRRRSNQPQHF
CDR3nt: TGTGCCAGCAGTGATGTCCTTAGAAGGAGACGTAGCAATCAGCCCCAGCATTTT
abundance: NA
d_gene: NA
v_gene: TRBV2
j_gene: TRBJ1-5

CDR3aa: CASSAQGVGYGYTF
CDR3nt: TGCGCCAGCAGTGCGCAGGGGGTTGGCTATGGCTACACCTTC
abundance: NA
d_gene: TRBD1
v_gene: TRBV5-1
j_gene: TRBJ1-2

CDR3aa: CASSLRRRTGVYNEQFF
CDR3nt: TGTGCCAGCAGTTTACGTCGTCGTACAGGGGTCTACAATGAGCAGTTCTTC
abundance: NA
d_gene: TRBD1
v_gene: TRBV28
j_gene: TRBJ2-1

CDR3aa: CASSWTGTETYEQYF
CDR3nt: TGTGCCAGCAGCTGGACCGGGACAGAGACCTACGAGCAGTACTTC
abundance: NA
d_gene: TRBD1
v_gene: TRBV11-2
j_gene: TRBJ2-7

CDR3aa: CASSPPTGEIYGYTF
CDR3nt: TGTGCCAGCTCACCTCCGACAGGGGAAATCTATGGCTACACCTTC
abundance: NA
d_gene: TRBD1
v_gene: TRBV18
j_gene: TRBJ1-2

CDR3aa: CASSSLRATNEKLFF
CDR3nt: TGTGCCAGCAGTTCCCTGAGGGCAACTAATGAAAAACTGTTTTTT
abundance: NA
d_gene: NA
v_gene: TRBV27
j_gene: TRBJ1-4

CDR3aa: CASSHRVGEQYF
CDR3nt: TGTGCCAGCAGTCACAGGGTAGGCGAGCAGTACTTC
abundance: NA
d_gene: NA
v_gene: TRBV5-8
j_gene: TRBJ2-7

CDR3aa: CAWSVGFTAGSPLHF
CDR3nt: TGTGCCTGGAGTGTAGGGTTTACAGCGGGATCACCCCTCCACTTT
abundance: NA
d_gene: NA
v_gene: TRBV30
j_gene: TRBJ1-6

CDR3aa: CASSLAQTGEAFF
CDR3nt: TGTGCCAGCAGCTTGGCTCAGACTGGTGAAGCTTTCTTT
abundance: NA
d_gene: NA
v_gene: TRBV5-8
j_gene: TRBJ1-1

CDR3aa: CASSLSRQGNSPLHF
CDR3nt: TGTGCCAGCAGTTTATCTAGGCAGGGGAACTCACCCCTCCACTTT
abundance: once
d_gene: NA
v_gene: TRBV27
j_gene: TRBJ1-6

CDR3aa: CASSEENQGFYNEQFF
CDR3nt: TGTGCCAGCAGTGAAGAGAATCAGGGCTTTTACAATGAGCAGTTCTTC
abundance: NA
d_gene: NA
v_gene: TRBV6-1
j_gene: TRBJ2-1

CDR3aa: CASSLPGQGRSGANGLTF
CDR3nt: TGTGCCAGCTCTCTCCCGGGACAGGGACGCTCTGGGGCCAACGGCCTGACTTTC
abundance: few
d_gene: TRBD1
v_gene: TRBV4-2
j_gene: TRBJ2-6

CDR3aa: CASSPRGGTNEKLFF
CDR3nt: TGTGCCAGCAGCCCACGGGGGGGAACTAATGAAAAACTGTTTTTT
abundance: few
d_gene: NA
v_gene: TRBV11-2
j_gene: TRBJ1-4

CDR3aa: CASSSGLVQRGSSYNEQFF
CDR3nt: TGTGCCAGCAGTTCGGGACTAGTTCAGCGTGGGAGCTCCTACAATGAGCAGTTCTTC
abundance: NA
d_gene: TRBD2
v_gene: TRBV27
j_gene: TRBJ2-1

CDR3aa: CASSRDRNYGYTF
CDR3nt: TGTGCCAGCAGCCGGGACAGGAACTATGGCTACACCTTC
abundance: NA
d_gene: TRBD1
v_gene: TRBV6-1
j_gene: TRBJ1-2

CDR3aa: CASSPTLYEQYF
CDR3nt: TGTGCCAGCAGCCCTACTCTATACGAGCAGTACTTC
abundance: NA
d_gene: NA
v_gene: TRBV11-1
j_gene: TRBJ2-7

CDR3aa: CASSAPGYQETQYF
CDR3nt: TGTGCCAGCAGCGCCCCAGGTTACCAAGAGACCCAGTACTTC
abundance: NA
d_gene: NA
v_gene: TRBV13
j_gene: TRBJ2-5

CDR3aa: CASSQGGIQETQYF
CDR3nt: TGCGCCAGCAGCCAGGGGGGGATCCAAGAGACCCAGTACTTC
abundance: NA
d_gene: TRBD2
v_gene: TRBV4-1
j_gene: TRBJ2-5

CDR3aa: CASSQGWTHGYTF
CDR3nt: TGTGCCAGCAGCCAAGGTTGGACTCATGGCTACACCTTC
abundance: few
d_gene: NA
v_gene: TRBV14
j_gene: TRBJ1-2

CDR3aa: CASSYSRQYGYTF
CDR3nt: TGTGCCAGCAGTTACTCTCGACAGTATGGCTACACCTTC
abundance: NA
d_gene: NA
v_gene: TRBV6-5
j_gene: TRBJ1-2

CDR3aa: CASSQIENTEAFF
CDR3nt: TGTGCCAGCAGTCAAATAGAGAACACTGAAGCTTTCTTT
abundance: NA
d_gene: NA
v_gene: TRBV7-6
j_gene: TRBJ1-1

CDR3aa: CASSLRGDPGSTEAFF
CDR3nt: TGTGCCAGCAGCTTAAGGGGGGATCCCGGGAGCACTGAAGCTTTCTTT
abundance: NA
d_gene: NA
v_gene: TRBV7-3
j_gene: TRBJ1-1

CDR3aa: CASSYSSVNTEAFF
CDR3nt: TGTGCCAGCAGTTATTCGTCCGTGAACACTGAAGCTTTCTTT
abundance: few
d_gene: NA
v_gene: TRBV6-5
j_gene: TRBJ1-1

CDR3aa: CASSDLTGRTEAFF
CDR3nt: TGTGCCAGCAGTGACCTGACAGGGAGGACTGAAGCTTTCTTT
abundance: once
d_gene: TRBD1
v_gene: TRBV6-4
j_gene: TRBJ1-1

CDR3aa: CASSTSTEQFF
CDR3nt: TGCGCCAGCAGCACCTCGACAGAGCAGTTCTTC
abundance: NA
d_gene: NA
v_gene: TRBV5-1
j_gene: TRBJ2-1

CDR3aa: CSGSSGYSYNEQFF
CDR3nt: TGCAGCGGTTCGAGCGGGTATTCCTACAATGAGCAGTTCTTC
abundance: NA
d_gene: NA
v_gene: TRBV29-1
j_gene: TRBJ2-1

CDR3aa: CASSLRDYGYTF
CDR3nt: TGTGCCAGCAGCTTACGGGACTATGGCTACACCTTC
abundance: NA
d_gene: NA
v_gene: TRBV7-9
j_gene: TRBJ1-2